These T cell receptor beta chains were read from a single sample in a study of T cell responses to AZD1222 COVID-19 vaccine. Sequenced by immunoSEQ multiplex PCR; TCRdb stores in-frame clones only, minus some. The data contain some 80,000 clones, roughly 80% of them singletons. The input for sequencing was peripheral blood, taken 28 days after the second dose of the MenACWY control vaccine. The origin of the receptors is an adult who received the MenACWY meningococcal vaccine as a control. Each CDR3 is given with its conserved first and last residue. A D gene is named only where the DNA matches it firmly. Expanded clones get a size class; other rows say once, few or many, or leave the size out.

CDR3	DNA	D	J	size	V
CASSQGVGAQETQYF	TGTGCCAGCAGCCAGGGGGTTGGAGCCCAAGAGACCCAGTACTTC	-	TRBJ2-5	-	TRBV14
CASGGAGGQPQHF	TGTGCCAGCGGGGGGGCTGGTGGTCAGCCCCAGCATTTT	-	TRBJ1-5	-	TRBV27
CASSYGQDFTGELFF	TGTGCCAGCAGTTACGGACAGGATTTCACCGGGGAGCTGTTTTTT	TRBD1	TRBJ2-2	-	TRBV6-5
CASSPTSGFLYEQYF	TGTGCCAGCAGCCCCACCTCGGGTTTTCTCTACGAGCAGTACTTC	-	TRBJ2-7	-	TRBV7-9
CASSPSGGNRFLDTQYF	TGTGCCAGCTCACCGTCCGGGGGCAACAGGTTCTTAGATACGCAGTATTTT	-	TRBJ2-3	once	TRBV18
CASSSLQGSYNEQFF	TGTGCCAGCAGCTCATTACAGGGGAGCTACAATGAGCAGTTCTTC	TRBD1	TRBJ2-1	-	TRBV7-9
CASIWDTSNTGELFF	TGTGCCAGCATATGGGACACCTCGAACACCGGGGAGCTGTTTTTT	-	TRBJ2-2	-	TRBV6-5
CASSPGQGNTGELFF	TGTGCCAGCAGCCCGGGACAGGGAAACACCGGGGAGCTGTTTTTT	TRBD1	TRBJ2-2	-	TRBV9
CASSMGQGSDTQYF	TGTGCCAGTAGTATGGGACAGGGCTCAGATACGCAGTATTTT	TRBD1	TRBJ2-3	-	TRBV19
CASSLKVEQYF	TGTGCCAGCAGTTTAAAGGTGGAGCAGTACTTC	-	TRBJ2-7	-	TRBV12-3/TRBV12-4
CASSQGVSPLHF	TGCGCCAGCAGCCAAGGGGTCTCACCCCTCCACTTT	-	TRBJ1-6	-	TRBV4-1
CASSPRGTDTQYF	TGTGCCAGCAGCCCACGAGGAACAGATACGCAGTATTTT	-	TRBJ2-3	-	TRBV3-1/TRBV3-2
CASSQDEGILAGELFF	TGTGCCAGCAGCCAAGATGAGGGAATTCTAGCCGGGGAGCTGTTTTTT	-	TRBJ2-2	-	TRBV3-1/TRBV3-2
CASSLGGRGRGKYEQYF	TGTGCCAGCAGCTTAGGAGGACGGGGGAGAGGCAAGTACGAGCAGTACTTC	-	TRBJ2-7	few	TRBV11-2
CASSLTGIGETQYF	TGTGCCAGCAGCCTGACAGGGATTGGAGAGACCCAGTACTTC	TRBD1	TRBJ2-5	once	TRBV3-1/TRBV3-2
CSVNENTEAFF	TGCAGCGTCAATGAGAACACTGAAGCTTTCTTT	-	TRBJ1-1	-	TRBV29-1
CASIVNNEQFF	TGTGCCAGCATCGTAAACAATGAGCAGTTCTTC	-	TRBJ2-1	few	TRBV2
CASSRSGGVGGGEQFF	TGTGCCAGCAGCCGGAGCGGGGGGGTAGGAGGTGGTGAGCAGTTCTTC	TRBD2	TRBJ2-1	-	TRBV13
CASSPGPGIRETQYF	TGTGCCAGCTCACCAGGTCCGGGGATCAGAGAGACCCAGTACTTC	-	TRBJ2-5	-	TRBV18
CASSYSRDRNSYEQYF	TGTGCCAGCAGTTACTCCCGGGACAGGAACTCCTACGAGCAGTACTTC	TRBD1	TRBJ2-7	-	TRBV6-2/TRBV6-3
CATRDKNTEAFF	TGTGCCACCAGAGACAAGAACACTGAAGCTTTCTTT	-	TRBJ1-1	-	TRBV6-5
CATSDLLKPGQQTYEQYF	TGTGCCACCAGTGATTTGCTCAAGCCGGGACAGCAAACCTACGAGCAGTACTTC	TRBD1	TRBJ2-7	few	TRBV24-1
CASSGNRKETQYF	TGCGCCAGCAGCGGAAACAGGAAGGAGACCCAGTACTTC	-	TRBJ2-5	-	TRBV5-1
CASSLVAAVNTEAFF	TGTGCCAGCAGCTTAGTGGCCGCCGTGAACACTGAAGCTTTCTTT	-	TRBJ1-1	few	TRBV7-9
CAWSPGTSGIGEQFF	TGTGCCTGGAGTCCGGGGACTAGCGGGATTGGTGAGCAGTTCTTC	TRBD2	TRBJ2-1	-	TRBV30
CASSPIWGGTEAFF	TGTGCCAGCAGCCCGATATGGGGTGGCACTGAAGCTTTCTTT	-	TRBJ1-1	few	TRBV3-1/TRBV3-2
CASSYSPLGEQFF	TGTGCCAGCAGTTACTCTCCCCTTGGGGAGCAGTTCTTC	-	TRBJ2-1	-	TRBV6-5
CASSYSQGRTEAFF	TGTGCCAGCAGTTACTCGCAGGGGAGAACTGAAGCTTTCTTT	-	TRBJ1-1	-	TRBV6-5
CAWNYPKYNEQFF	TGTGCCTGGAATTACCCTAAATACAATGAGCAGTTCTTC	-	TRBJ2-1	-	TRBV30
CASSSTGDWEQYF	TGTGCCAGCAGCTCGACAGGGGACTGGGAGCAGTACTTC	TRBD1	TRBJ2-7	-	TRBV7-9
CASSLRDGYNQPQHF	TGTGCCAGCAGCTTGAGGGACGGGTACAATCAGCCCCAGCATTTT	-	TRBJ1-5	-	TRBV5-6
CASSQGETGYGDEQYF	TGCGCCAGCAGCCAAGGGGAGACAGGCTATGGGGACGAGCAGTACTTC	-	TRBJ2-7	-	TRBV4-1
CASSLALSSGDSYEQYF	TGTGCCAGCAGCTTAGCGCTGTCTTCAGGGGACAGCTACGAGCAGTACTTC	TRBD1	TRBJ2-7	-	TRBV7-8
CASSPRAFWSNQPQHF	TGCGCCAGCAGCCCAAGGGCCTTCTGGAGCAATCAGCCCCAGCATTTT	-	TRBJ1-5	-	TRBV4-1
CASSQGSGYEQYF	TGTGCCAGCAGCCAAGGAAGCGGCTACGAGCAGTACTTC	-	TRBJ2-7	few	TRBV14
CASSARMNTEAFF	TGTGCCAGCAGCGCTAGGATGAACACTGAAGCTTTCTTT	-	TRBJ1-1	-	TRBV6-5
CASRDGITYEQYF	TGTGCCAGCAGGGATGGGATCACCTACGAGCAATACTTC	-	TRBJ2-7	-	TRBV2
CASTPRQNNYGYTF	TGTGCCAGCACCCCCCGACAGAACAACTATGGCTACACCTTC	-	TRBJ1-2	few	TRBV5-8
CASSDMGVTQYF	TGTGCCAGCAGTGATATGGGCGTTACGCAGTATTTT	-	TRBJ2-3	-	TRBV6-1
CSASSWSASYEQYF	TGCAGTGCTAGTTCGTGGTCCGCCTCCTACGAGCAGTACTTC	-	TRBJ2-7	few	TRBV20-1
CASSGTEHEQYF	TGTGCCAGCTCCGGGACAGAACACGAGCAGTACTTC	TRBD1	TRBJ2-7	-	TRBV7-9
CASSLGVDEQFF	TGTGCCAGCAGTTTAGGGGTGGATGAGCAGTTCTTC	-	TRBJ2-1	-	TRBV12-3/TRBV12-4
CAWSVVRAGRFGNTIYF	TGTGCCTGGAGTGTTGTACGGGCAGGGCGCTTCGGAAACACCATATATTTT	-	TRBJ1-3	few	TRBV30
CASSYTASSYEQYF	TGTGCCAGCAGTTATACGGCTAGCTCCTACGAGCAGTACTTC	-	TRBJ2-7	-	TRBV6-5
CASSHSGSGVSGKLFF	TGTGCCAGCAGCCATTCAGGCTCTGGGGTATCTGGGAAACTGTTTTTT	-	TRBJ1-4	-	TRBV4-2
CASSPGLPGANVLTF	TGTGCCAGCAGCCCGGGACTACCTGGGGCCAACGTCCTGACTTTC	TRBD2	TRBJ2-6	few	TRBV5-4
CASSEALAGAYEQYF	TGTGCCAGCAGTGAAGCTCTAGCGGGGGCCTACGAGCAGTACTTC	TRBD2	TRBJ2-7	-	TRBV2
CASSHQSRGNEKLFF	TGTGCCAGCAGCCACCAATCTCGAGGGAATGAAAAACTGTTTTTT	-	TRBJ1-4	-	TRBV14